Listed below are T cell receptor beta chains from one sample, sequenced in a study of blood T cell repertoires in COVID-19. TCRdb keeps only in-frame clones here, not all; method: immunoSEQ multiplex PCR. The sample has approximately 300,000 clones; about 90% are singletons. Sample: peripheral blood. Receptors were obtained from a man aged 18 to 30 with active or convalescent COVID-19. Each CDR3 is given with its conserved first and last residue. The order of the fields is V gene, clone size, D gene, J gene, CDR3 DNA, CDR3 protein. D genes are given only for firm matches. Size tells how often a clone was seen (once, few, many) or the class of an expanded clone, and some rows leave it out.

>TRBV5-1|.|.|TRBJ1-6
TGCGCCAGCAGCTTGTACGGCGGACTAAATTCACCCCTCCACTTT
CASSLYGGLNSPLHF
>TRBV27|.|TRBD1|TRBJ2-7
TGTGCCAGCAGTTTGAGGGACAGGGGGCGCGAGCAGTACTTC
CASSLRDRGREQYF
>TRBV27|.|.|TRBJ2-5
TGTGCCAGCAGGGCAGGGGTGGGTTGGGAGACCCAGTACTTC
CASRAGVGWETQYF
>TRBV11-3|.|TRBD2|TRBJ2-3
TGTGCCAGCAGCTTAGATCCGGGACTAATGCAGTATTTT
CASSLDPGLMQYF
>TRBV5-4|.|TRBD2|TRBJ2-1
TGTGCCAGCAGCTTTGGTAGCGGGGGCTACAATGAGCAGTTCTTC
CASSFGSGGYNEQFF
>TRBV28|.|TRBD1|TRBJ1-5
TGTGCCAGCAGGCGACAGGGGTATAATCAGCCCCAGCATTTT
CASRRQGYNQPQHF
>TRBV7-9|.|.|TRBJ2-2
TGTGCCAGCAGCTTAGCCCAGGGTTACACCGGGGAGCTGTTTTTT
CASSLAQGYTGELFF
>TRBV5-1|.|TRBD1|TRBJ2-7
TGCGCCAGCAGCAATTTGGACAGGGCGCGTTCCTACGAGCAGTACTTC
CASSNLDRARSYEQYF
>TRBV5-4|.|TRBD1|TRBJ1-6
TGTGCCAGCAGCTGGGGACAGGGCGGTTCACCCCTCCACTTT
CASSWGQGGSPLHF
>TRBV27|.|TRBD2|TRBJ2-3
TGTGCCAGCAGTTTTGGGGGGGGCACAGATACGCAGTATTTT
CASSFGGGTDTQYF
>TRBV27|.|TRBD1|TRBJ2-2
TGTGCCAGCAGTAGGCCGGGACAGGGAATTGGGGAGCTGTTTTTT
CASSRPGQGIGELFF
>TRBV4-2|.|.|TRBJ2-2
TGTGCCAGCCGACTAGTGGTAAACACCGGGGAGCTGTTTTTT
CASRLVVNTGELFF
>TRBV2|once|TRBD1|TRBJ1-4
TGTGCCAGCTGCAGGGGGTGGGAAAAACTGTTTTTT
CASCRGWEKLFF
>TRBV4-1|.|TRBD1|TRBJ1-1
TGCGCCAGCAGCCAAGGGTGGACAGGGGGAAAGACTGAAGCTTTCTTT
CASSQGWTGGKTEAFF
>TRBV10-3|.|TRBD2|TRBJ2-3
TGTGCCATCAGTGGATTAGCGGGGGGTTATGATACGCAGTATTTT
CAISGLAGGYDTQYF
>TRBV2|once|.|TRBJ2-1
TGTGCCAGCAGTCCCCGTGGGGCGGCCGAGCAGTTCTTC
CASSPRGAAEQFF
>TRBV5-1|.|TRBD1|TRBJ1-1
TGCGCCAGCAGCTGGACAGGGTTTACCACTGAAGCTTTCTTT
CASSWTGFTTEAFF
>TRBV4-1|.|.|TRBJ2-5
TGCGCCAGCAGCCAAGGTCTCGGGGAGACCCAGTACTTC
CASSQGLGETQYF
>TRBV15|once|TRBD1|TRBJ1-2
TGTGCCACCAGCAGAGATCAGGGGGCGAAGTCCAACTATGGCTACACCTTC
CATSRDQGAKSNYGYTF
>TRBV11-2|.|.|TRBJ2-2
TGTGCCAGCAGCTTAGGGGCAGTAACCGGGGAGCTGTTTTTT
CASSLGAVTGELFF
>TRBV11-2|.|TRBD1|TRBJ2-2
TGTGCCAGCAGCCCACGGGCAGGGGGGAACACCGGGGAGCTGTTTTTT
CASSPRAGGNTGELFF
>TRBV6-5|.|TRBD1|TRBJ1-5
TGTGCCAGTATGCGGCGGGGACAGCCTAATCAGCCCCAGCATTTT
CASMRRGQPNQPQHF
>TRBV29-1|few|TRBD1|TRBJ2-2
TGCAGCGCCATCCGGGACAGCGGGGAGCTGTTTTTT
CSAIRDSGELFF
>TRBV18|.|.|TRBJ1-5
TGTGCCAGCTCGCGACAGAGGACAGATCAGCCCCAGCATTTT
CASSRQRTDQPQHF
>TRBV4-1|.|.|TRBJ2-7
TGCGCCAGCAGCCAAGATCGGTATAGCGTGGCCGGCGAGCAGTACTTC
CASSQDRYSVAGEQYF
>TRBV5-6|.|TRBD1|TRBJ1-1
TGTGCCAGCAGAGTGGTCAGGGACAGGGGTACGAGGACTGAAGCTTTCTTT
CASRVVRDRGTRTEAFF
>TRBV19|.|.|TRBJ1-3
TGTGCCAGTAGTATGAACAGGGCCTCTTCTGGAAACACCATATATTTT
CASSMNRASSGNTIYF